These 25 T cell receptor beta chains were sequenced from one sample in a study of blood T cell repertoires in COVID-19. Clones were read by immunoSEQ multiplex PCR, and TCRdb kept only the in-frame ones, dropping some. The sample shows about 90,000 clones, about 86% of them seen only once. The sequencing input was peripheral blood. The receptors were sampled from a man in his 60s with acute or convalescent COVID-19.

The V and J genes are TRBV9 and TRBJ2-3, with D perhaps matching TRBD2 (5 bases). The germline V gene encodes CDR1 SGDLS and CDR2 YYNGEE. Trimming took off 4 bases at V and 2 bases at J, with 14 bases between the two ends. The CDR3 covers 15 residues. This CDR3 reads CASSPGRVDTDTQYF. The CDR3 DNA reads TGTGCCAGCAGCCCCGGGCGGGTGGACACAGATACGCAGTATTTT. Combining the CDR3 with reference TRBV9 and TRBJ2-3 gives the whole variable domain DSGVTQTPKHLITATGQRVTLRCSPRSGDLSVYWYQQSLDQGLQFLIQYYNGEERAKGNILERFSAQQFPDLHSELNLSSLELGDSALYFCASSPGRVDTDTQYFGPGTRLTVL.

The chain joins TRBV24-1 to TRBJ2-3, with TRBD2 matching over 8 bases. V dropped 3 bases and J dropped 0; count of bases not matched to a gene: 7. The germline V gene has CDR1 KGHDR and CDR2 SFDVKD. This CDR3 spans 17 amino acids. The CDR3, as DNA: TGTGCCACCAGTGATGCTCGAGTAGCGGGAAGCACAGATACGCAGTATTTT. The encoded protein is CATSDARVAGSTDTQYF.

The chain joins TRBV6-5 to TRBJ1-5, with 7 bases fitting TRBD1. Germline values: CDR1 MNHEY, CDR2 SVGAGI. The CDR3 loop spans 14 amino acids. Germline trimming cut 6 bases from V and 5 bases from J; bases unmatched to any gene: 7. This CDR3 reads CASSSGGSHQPQHF. The CDR3 DNA sequence: TGTGCCAGCAGCTCAGGGGGGTCCCATCAGCCCCAGCATTTT.

The rearrangement links TRBV5-1 to TRBJ2-1, with 11 bases that match TRBD2. This CDR3 spans 19 amino acids. Germline CDR1 is SGHRS and CDR2 is YFSETQ. With 4 bases clipped from V and 0 bases from J, the junction kept 12 bases outside the gene matches. The CDR3 DNA reads TGCGCCAGCAGCCCCCGGGCTAGCGGGGGGCAGAGCTCCTACAATGAGCAGTTCTTC. This codes for CASSPRASGGQSSYNEQFF.

The V gene is TRBV19, the J gene TRBJ1-2, with a possible D match to TRBD1 (5 bases). With 5 bases removed from V and 6 bases from J, the gap between germline ends came to 22 bases. Germline lookup yields CDR1 LNHDA and CDR2 SQIVND (reference sequence). The CDR3 has 16 residues. The CDR3 sequence is CASSPFVKGGENGYTF. CDR3 coding DNA: TGTGCCAGTAGTCCCTTTGTTAAGGGAGGGGAAAATGGCTACACCTTC.

The gene calls are TRBV2 and TRBJ1-2; the match to TRBD1 covers 10 bases. V lost 10 bases and J lost 8; bases outside the gene matches: 10. This CDR3 is 13 amino acids long. The germline gives CDR1 SNHLY, CDR2 FYNNEI. The CDR3 bases are TGTGCCACCGGACAGGGGGGGAAGAGAGGCTACACCTTC. It is translated as CATGQGGKRGYTF.

The V call is TRBV24-1, the J call TRBJ1-2, with TRBD1 matching 11 bases. The CDR3 is 15 amino acids. Germline assignment: CDR1 KGHDR and CDR2 SFDVKD. V trimming: 2 bases; J trimming: 7 bases; junction bases outside the gene matches: 5. The CDR3 coding sequence is TGTGCCACCAGTGATTCCCGGACAGGGGGCGCTGGCTACACCTTC. Residues: CATSDSRTGGAGYTF.

The chain combines TRBV14 with TRBJ2-3, with 8 bases matching TRBD2. Germline CDR1 and CDR2: SGHDN and FVKESK. V trimming: 0 bases; J trimming: 4 bases; junction bases outside the gene matches: 9. The CDR3 covers 17 residues. CDR3 in DNA: TGTGCCAGCAGCCAAGAATCAGGCCGGGGGGGCCCAGATACGCAGTATTTT. This sequence encodes CASSQESGRGGPDTQYF.

The chain uses TRBV5-1 and TRBJ1-2; TRBD1 matches 9 bases. The CDR3 covers 15 residues. Germline values: CDR1 SGHRS, CDR2 YFSETQ. Germline trimming cut 0 bases from V and 5 bases from J; bases unmatched to any gene: 5. The CDR3 reads CASSLEATGGYGYTF. The CDR3 DNA sequence: TGCGCCAGCAGCTTGGAGGCGACAGGGGGATATGGCTACACCTTC.

This clone came up a few times. The rearrangement links TRBV3-1 (or the pseudogene TRBV3-2) to TRBJ1-2; 9 bases agree with TRBD1. With V trimmed by 5 bases and J by 8 bases, 12 bases remained unmatched. CDR3 length: 15 residues. CDR1 and CDR2 (germline): LGHDT, YNNKEL (reference sequence). The CDR3 bases are TGTGCCAGCAGCAACCGGGACAGGGCTTTGGGGGGCTACACCTTC. Translating gives CASSNRDRALGGYTF.

This clone has a count of ten or more. The chain employs TRBV19 and TRBJ1-1, with 12 bases lining up with TRBD1. CDR1 and CDR2 (germline): LNHDA, SQIVND (reference sequence). J lost 6 bases, V lost 5 bases, and 7 bases had no gene match. This CDR3 has 15 amino acids. CDR3 region: CASSSGTGGFPEAFF. CDR3 DNA: TGTGCCAGTAGTTCAGGGACAGGGGGCTTTCCTGAAGCTTTCTTT.

The V and J genes are TRBV28 and TRBJ2-7, with TRBD1 matching over 11 bases. The CDR3 runs 15 residues. Germline values: CDR1 MDHEN, CDR2 SYDVKM. V lost 6 bases to trimming and J lost 4 bases; unmatched junction nucleotides: 8. Here the CDR3 DNA reads TGTGCCAGCAGCCTGGACAGGGGGCAAGGGTACGAGCAGTACTTC. Translating it yields CASSLDRGQGYEQYF.

J is TRBJ2-5 and V is TRBV10-1, with 14 bases fitting TRBD2. CDR1 is WNHNN, CDR2 SYGVQD, per germline (reference sequence). There are 16 residues in the CDR3. The V and J ends lost 6 bases and 2 bases, in that order; junction bases with no gene match: 5. The CDR3 is CASSPGLAGGQETQYF. CDR3 nucleotide sequence: TGCGCCAGCAGCCCCGGACTAGCGGGGGGACAAGAGACCCAGTACTTC.

This chain uses TRBV6-6 with TRBJ1-5, with 7 bases identical to TRBD1. The trim removed 5 bases at V and 2 bases at J, leaving 3 bases unmatched. The length of the CDR3 is 14 residues. Germline CDR1 is MNHNY and CDR2 is SVGAGI (reference sequence). CDR3 region: CASSTQGGNQPQHF. The CDR3 region has the DNA TGTGCCAGCAGTACGCAGGGGGGCAATCAGCCCCAGCATTTT.

This chain joins TRBV6-6 and TRBJ1-5, with D hard to call. V lost 6 bases and J 6 bases, leaving 15 bases between the germline ends. Looked up from germline, CDR1 is MNHNY and CDR2 is SVGAGI (reference sequence). This CDR3 is built from 14 residues. The CDR3 loop reads CASRRNEAGQPQHF. DNA of the CDR3: TGTGCCAGCAGGCGAAATGAGGCGGGTCAGCCCCAGCATTTT.

The genes are TRBV18 and TRBJ2-3, with a tentative D call TRBD1 (6 bases). Germline CDR1 reads KGHSH; CDR2 reads LQKENI. With 3 bases removed from V and 8 bases from J, the gap between germline ends came to 15 bases. The CDR3 runs 14 residues. Here the CDR3 reads CASSPALGRGTQYF. The CDR3 DNA reads TGTGCCAGCTCACCGGCTCTAGGCAGGGGTACGCAGTATTTT.

The chain uses TRBV29-1 and TRBJ2-5; 12 bases map to TRBD1. V dropped 6 bases and J dropped 5; count of bases not matched to a gene: 10. The CDR3 has 15 residues. CDR1 and CDR2 (germline): SQVTM, ANQGSEA. CDR3: CSVRVGTGGRETQYF. CDR3 DNA: TGCAGCGTCCGCGTAGGGACAGGGGGCCGGGAGACCCAGTACTTC.

V and J are TRBV19 and TRBJ1-6; possibly TRBD1 for D (5 bases). Germline CDR1 LNHDA, CDR2 SQIVND (reference sequence). V lost 1 base and J lost 8, with 15 bases in between. This CDR3 has 16 amino acids. The CDR3 loop reads CASSIAQSGVDSPLHF. In nucleotides, the CDR3 is TGTGCCAGTAGTATAGCCCAATCGGGGGTAGATTCACCCCTCCACTTT.

V and J are TRBV6-5 and TRBJ2-5, with a weak D call TRBD1 (6 bases). The CDR3 runs to 14 residues. Trimming stripped 2 bases from V and 5 bases from J, with 12 bases between. CDR1 and CDR2 from the germline V gene are MNHEY and SVGAGI. Here the CDR3 DNA reads TGTGCCAGCAGTTACATGGGAACAGGGGAGACCCAGTACTTC. It codes for CASSYMGTGETQYF.

The chain links TRBV9 to TRBJ1-1; D might be TRBD1 (5 bases). Trimming pared 0 bases from V and 5 bases from J, leaving 14 bases between. From germline, CDR1 is SGDLS and CDR2 YYNGEE. CDR3 length: 15 amino acids. The CDR3 DNA follows: TGTGCCAGCAGCGTAGCGCAGGGTGGGAGGACTGAAGCTTTCTTT. Its translation is CASSVAQGGRTEAFF.

The V and J genes are TRBV6-5 and TRBJ1-3; D not resolved. The CDR3 loop spans 14 amino acids. With 4 bases removed from V and 0 bases from J, the gap between germline ends came to 7 bases. In germline, CDR1 is MNHEY, CDR2 SVGAGI. This CDR3 reads CASSLGSSGNTIYF. CDR3 nucleotides: TGTGCCAGCAGTTTAGGGAGCTCTGGAAACACCATATATTTT.

This clone has a handful of counts. The chain couples TRBV30 to TRBJ1-1, with D unclear. The germline CDR1 and CDR2 sequences are GTSNPN and SVGIG (reference sequence). This CDR3 has 12 amino acids. Trimming removed 4 bases at V and 2 bases at J, with 8 bases between. The CDR3: CAWMPGNTEAFF. The CDR3 nucleotides are TGTGCCTGGATGCCGGGTAACACTGAAGCTTTCTTT.

The rearrangement links TRBV7-2 to TRBJ1-2, with D uncertain. This CDR3 is 13 amino acids long. V was clipped by 6 bases and J by 8 bases, with 16 bases between them. Germline loops: CDR1 SGHTA, CDR2 FQGNSA. CDR3 DNA sequence: TGTGCCAGCAGGGAGGACGGGGTCCGGGGCTACACCTTC. Translating it yields CASREDGVRGYTF. Supplemented by reference TRBV7-2 and TRBJ1-2, the full variable domain reads GAGVSQSPSNKVTEKGKDVELRCDPISGHTALYWYRQSLGQGLEFLIYFQGNSAPDKSGLPSDRFSAERTGGSVSTLTIQRTQQEDSAVYLCASREDGVRGYTFGSGTRLTVV.

This clone was recorded only once. The rearrangement links TRBV2 to TRBJ1-3; no clear D. The CDR3 totals 13 residues. Trimming removed 6 bases at V and 3 bases at J, with 9 bases between. The germline V gene encodes CDR1 SNHLY and CDR2 FYNNEI. The CDR3: CASSRLDGNTIYF. The DNA for the CDR3 is TGTGCCAGCAGCCGACTTGATGGAAACACCATATATTTT.

Only a few counts were recorded for this clone. V is TRBV30 and J is TRBJ1-5, with 7 bases that match TRBD1. The germline gives CDR1 GTSNPN, CDR2 SVGIG (reference sequence). After removal of 2 bases from V and 0 bases from J, the junction contained 10 bases not matched to a gene. The CDR3 contains 17 residues. DNA of the CDR3: TGTGCCTGGAGTTCCTACAGGGGTCCGATTAGCAATCAGCCCCAGCATTTT. Translated: CAWSSYRGPISNQPQHF.